This TCR beta chain was profiled in a study of cytomegalovirus exposure and HLA in healthy donors. PCR primers comprised 60 Vbeta and 13 Jbeta primers. TCRdb keeps only in-frame clones here, not all; method: immunoSEQ multiplex PCR. This table has roughly 190,000 clones, approximately 70% appearing once. CDR1 and CDR2 (germline): SGHNT, YYREEE (reference sequence). This CDR3 spans 15 amino acids. V was clipped by 4 bases and J by 1 base, with 13 bases between them. The sequenced material came from PBMCs. This chain joins TRBV5-4 and TRBJ2-3, with D tentatively TRBD2 (6 bases). The receptor comes from a woman under 40 in good health and CMV-seropositive. In nucleotides, the CDR3 is TGTGCCAGCAGCCCGCCGACGGGAGGCACAGATACGCAGTATTTT. As protein: CASSPPTGGTDTQYF.